This T cell receptor beta chain is drawn from a study of CD8 T cells in ankylosing spondylitis. General study results and limits: Relatively rare in peripheral blood, disease-linked clones were also CD8+.

About this clonotype: The antigen is not known.

Molecular-barcoded quantitative 5'-RACE produced these TCR beta libraries. TCRdb re-derived calls from the 5' RACE reads in MiXCR, one entry per CDR3 protein. Of more than 150,000 distinct CDR3 sequences detected, about 18% appear once; the ten largest clones hold 4.3%. The clonotype was recovered from a male donor under 30 with ankylosing spondylitis or in good health (not recorded which). Sequencing was carried out using blood, either unsorted or a sorted T cell fraction (not recorded which).

CDR3 in amino acids: CSVEGQGLTEAFF. The CDR3 DNA follows: TGCAGCGTTGAAGGACAGGGCCTCACTGAAGCTTTCTTT. The rearrangement links TRBV29-1 to TRBJ1-1; TRBD1 agrees at 7 bases. Per germline, CDR1 SQVTM and CDR2 ANQGSEA. With 1 base clipped from V and 4 bases from J, the junction kept 3 bases outside the gene matches. There are 13 residues in the CDR3.